The rows below give T cell receptor beta chains drawn from one sample of a study of T-cell memory formation after mild COVID-19. TCRdb called the 5' RACE reads again in MiXCR, with one record for every CDR3 protein. Counted here are approximately 260,000 distinct CDR3 sequences, 15% to 20% occurring once; the ten biggest clones make up roughly a fifth. The source material was PBMCs or a T cell subset sorted from them (not recorded which). These receptors originate from a man younger than 35 who had mild COVID-19 (a few samples of this study predate the infection). Cell type and time point are not known. CDR3s include the opening cysteine and the closing phenylalanine or tryptophan. The D gene is left open where the match is weak. The size field is filled for only some rows; it gives once, few, many or a size class.

J gene,clone size,D gene,V gene,CDR3 protein,CDR3 DNA
TRBJ2-1,few,TRBD1,TRBV20-1,CSAWDRDRGEQFF,TGCAGTGCTTGGGACAGGGACAGGGGTGAGCAGTTCTTC
TRBJ1-4,few,TRBD1,TRBV12-3/TRBV12-4,CASSLKGQGNEKLFF,TGTGCCAGCAGTTTAAAGGGACAGGGTAATGAAAAACTGTTTTTT
TRBJ2-1,few,TRBD2,TRBV6-5,CASSQRTSKQFF,TGTGCCAGCAGTCAGAGGACTAGCAAGCAGTTCTTC
TRBJ2-3,NA,NA,TRBV11-2,CASSLDNTQYF,TGTGCCAGCAGCTTAGATAATACGCAGTATTTT
TRBJ1-5,NA,TRBD1,TRBV12-3/TRBV12-4,CASSLQGEGPQHF,TGTGCCAGCAGCTTACAGGGGGAGGGACCCCAGCATTTT
TRBJ1-1,many,NA,TRBV11-2,CASSRPEGIGWTEAFF,TGTGCCAGCAGCCGCCCCGAGGGCATTGGTTGGACTGAAGCTTTCTTT
TRBJ2-2,NA,NA,TRBV7-9,CAGSFRGAGELFF,TGTGCCGGCAGCTTTCGAGGAGCCGGGGAGCTGTTTTTT
TRBJ2-7,few,NA,TRBV10-3,CAISGGAGIEQYF,TGTGCCATCAGTGGTGGGGCAGGGATCGAGCAGTACTTC
TRBJ1-1,NA,NA,TRBV20-1,CSARTLRVGTEAFF,TGCAGTGCTAGAACTCTCCGGGTGGGCACTGAAGCTTTCTTT
TRBJ1-1,NA,TRBD1,TRBV4-1,CASSSWTGGTEAFF,TGCGCCAGCAGCTCCTGGACAGGGGGCACTGAAGCTTTCTTT
TRBJ2-1,few,NA,TRBV12-3/TRBV12-4,CASSLLGRNNEQFF,TGTGCCAGCAGTTTACTCGGGCGTAACAATGAGCAGTTCTTC
TRBJ2-1,NA,NA,TRBV5-1,CASSSTGPHNEQFF,TGCGCCAGCAGCTCGACAGGCCCTCACAATGAGCAGTTCTTC
TRBJ1-1,few,NA,TRBV24-1,CATTRDADTEAFF,TGTGCCACCACAAGGGATGCGGACACTGAAGCTTTCTTT
TRBJ2-1,NA,TRBD2,TRBV7-6,CASSRSGGVFHNEQFF,TGTGCCAGCAGCCGAAGCGGGGGCGTTTTCCACAATGAGCAGTTCTTC
TRBJ2-7,many,TRBD1,TRBV20-1,CSARETAGTGPYEQYF,TGCAGTGCTAGAGAAACAGCCGGGACAGGGCCCTACGAGCAGTACTTC
TRBJ2-3,NA,TRBD2,TRBV7-2,CASSLSRAGGPTGDTQYF,TGTGCCAGCAGCTTAAGTCGTGCGGGGGGACCTACCGGAGATACGCAGTATTTT
TRBJ1-5,NA,TRBD1,TRBV6-2/TRBV6-3,CASTPTGGLRNQPQHF,TGTGCCAGCACCCCGACAGGGGGCCTGCGCAATCAGCCCCAGCATTTT
TRBJ2-5,NA,NA,TRBV5-1,CASSLAPGPWETQYF,TGCGCCAGCAGCTTGGCTCCAGGGCCATGGGAGACCCAGTACTTC
TRBJ2-1,many,TRBD2,TRBV5-1,CASSWRDLAGGLEQFF,TGCGCCAGCAGCTGGAGGGATCTAGCGGGGGGGCTCGAGCAGTTCTTC
TRBJ1-1,few,NA,TRBV7-2,CASSPSGQRNTEAFF,TGTGCCAGCAGCCCCTCGGGGCAGCGGAACACTGAAGCTTTCTTT
TRBJ1-1,few,NA,TRBV6-6,CASKTGMNTEAFF,TGTGCCAGCAAAACAGGGATGAACACTGAAGCTTTCTTT
TRBJ2-1,few,NA,TRBV6-5,CASSYSDGAGNEQFF,TGTGCCAGCAGTTACTCGGACGGGGCGGGGAATGAGCAGTTCTTC
TRBJ1-2,NA,NA,TRBV29-1,CSVWQAQDYGYTF,TGCAGCGTTTGGCAGGCCCAAGACTATGGCTACACCTTC
TRBJ2-6,NA,NA,TRBV7-2,CASSLGFMRGKSGANVLTF,TGTGCCAGCAGCTTAGGGTTTATGAGGGGCAAGTCTGGGGCCAACGTCCTGACTTTC
TRBJ2-3,NA,TRBD1,TRBV23-1,CASSQEGTGTGADTQYF,TGCGCCAGCAGTCAGGAAGGGACAGGGACGGGAGCAGATACGCAGTATTTT
TRBJ2-7,NA,NA,TRBV20-1,CSASPAAGPYEQYF,TGCAGTGCTAGTCCCGCAGCAGGGCCCTACGAGCAGTACTTC
TRBJ2-3,few,NA,TRBV5-1,CASSPRERVGADTQYF,TGCGCCAGCAGCCCGAGGGAGAGGGTCGGAGCAGATACGCAGTATTTT
TRBJ2-6,NA,NA,TRBV5-1,CATRVQGANVLTF,TGCGCCACCCGAGTACAGGGGGCCAACGTCCTGACTTTC
TRBJ2-1,NA,TRBD1,TRBV12-3/TRBV12-4,CASSPDRGSYNEQFF,TGTGCCAGCAGCCCTGACAGGGGATCCTACAATGAGCAGTTCTTC
TRBJ2-6,NA,NA,TRBV6-1,CASSTLQGDGANVLTF,TGTGCCAGCAGTACCTTACAGGGCGATGGGGCCAACGTCCTGACTTTC
TRBJ2-3,NA,TRBD2,TRBV12-3/TRBV12-4,CASRTSGGARDTQYF,TGTGCCAGCAGGACTAGCGGGGGGGCTCGGGATACGCAGTATTTT
TRBJ1-2,many,NA,TRBV28,CASSLGRGYGYTF,TGTGCCAGCAGTTTAGGGAGGGGCTATGGCTACACCTTC
TRBJ1-6,few,NA,TRBV25-1,CASTQGDSPLHF,TGTGCCAGCACACAGGGCGATTCACCCCTCCACTTT
TRBJ2-1,few,TRBD1,TRBV2,CASTWGQGPYNEQFF,TGTGCCAGCACCTGGGGACAGGGGCCCTACAATGAGCAGTTCTTC
TRBJ1-1,NA,NA,TRBV7-8,CASSLSAGWGPEAFF,TGTGCCAGCAGCTTATCGGCAGGTTGGGGGCCTGAAGCTTTCTTT
TRBJ2-5,NA,NA,TRBV7-6,CASSLRMGHTETQYF,TGTGCCAGCAGCTTAAGGATGGGGCACACGGAGACCCAGTACTTC
TRBJ2-1,NA,NA,TRBV7-3,CASSPGTSSNEQFF,TGTGCCAGCAGCCCCGGGACTTCTTCCAATGAGCAGTTCTTC
TRBJ2-5,few,TRBD2,TRBV7-9,CASSQGLAGVQETQYF,TGTGCCAGCAGCCAGGGACTAGCGGGGGTCCAAGAGACCCAGTACTTC
TRBJ2-5,NA,NA,TRBV7-8,CASSLVTGFLAQYF,TGTGCCAGCAGCTTAGTTACAGGGTTTTTAGCCCAGTACTTC
TRBJ2-3,NA,TRBD2,TRBV4-2,CASSQEVAGGYTDTQYF,TGTGCCAGCAGCCAAGAGGTCGCGGGGGGATACACAGATACGCAGTATTTT
TRBJ1-4,NA,NA,TRBV19,CASTGRPRGEKLFF,TGTGCCAGTACCGGACGGCCCCGGGGGGAAAAACTGTTTTTT
TRBJ1-4,few,NA,TRBV7-8,CASSSMGGGWGKLFF,TGTGCCAGCAGCTCAATGGGTGGAGGGTGGGGAAAACTGTTTTTT
TRBJ2-2,NA,NA,TRBV12-3/TRBV12-4,CASSSYYTGELFF,TGTGCCAGCAGTTCGTACTACACCGGGGAGCTGTTTTTT
TRBJ2-5,NA,TRBD1,TRBV28,CASSLSGGGEKTQYF,TGTGCCAGCAGTTTATCAGGGGGCGGTGAGAAGACCCAGTACTTC
TRBJ2-4,few,TRBD1,TRBV12-3/TRBV12-4,CASRLTGFNIQYF,TGTGCCAGCAGGCTGACAGGGTTCAACATTCAGTACTTC
TRBJ1-5,few,NA,TRBV19,CASIPAGTPDQPQHF,TGTGCCAGTATTCCAGCCGGGACCCCGGACCAGCCCCAGCATTTT
TRBJ2-3,NA,NA,TRBV14,CASSPRWNTQYF,TGTGCCAGCAGCCCGCGGTGGAATACGCAGTATTTT
TRBJ1-2,NA,NA,TRBV19,CASISGYGYTF,TGTGCCAGTATATCAGGGTATGGCTACACCTTC
TRBJ2-4,few,NA,TRBV6-5,CASSYLGAKNIQYF,TGTGCCAGCAGTTACTTAGGGGCCAAAAACATTCAGTACTTC
TRBJ2-7,NA,NA,TRBV5-1,CASSLQVGGYEQYF,TGCGCCAGCAGCTTGCAGGTCGGCGGGTACGAGCAGTACTTC
TRBJ2-7,NA,NA,TRBV15,CATSRDKGSYEQYF,TGTGCCACCAGCAGAGATAAGGGCTCCTACGAGCAGTACTTC
TRBJ1-1,once,NA,TRBV4-3,CASSHRPEVKPNTEAFF,TGCGCCAGCAGCCACCGACCCGAGGTGAAACCGAACACTGAAGCTTTCTTT
TRBJ1-6,few,NA,TRBV10-3,CAIRGETWEPLHF,TGTGCCATCAGGGGGGAAACGTGGGAGCCCCTCCACTTT
TRBJ2-5,NA,TRBD2,TRBV6-2/TRBV6-3,CASLPGTSGVRETQYF,TGTGCCAGCCTCCCCGGGACTAGCGGAGTCAGGGAGACCCAGTACTTC
TRBJ2-5,many,NA,TRBV19,CASSTTQRETQYF,TGTGCCAGTAGTACAACCCAGCGGGAGACCCAGTACTTC
TRBJ2-1,NA,TRBD2,TRBV28,CASSPIAGGLYNEQFF,TGTGCCAGCAGTCCTATAGCGGGGGGACTATACAATGAGCAGTTCTTC
TRBJ1-1,NA,NA,TRBV5-1,CASSLIPSGEAFF,TGCGCCAGCAGCTTGATCCCAAGTGGTGAAGCTTTCTTT